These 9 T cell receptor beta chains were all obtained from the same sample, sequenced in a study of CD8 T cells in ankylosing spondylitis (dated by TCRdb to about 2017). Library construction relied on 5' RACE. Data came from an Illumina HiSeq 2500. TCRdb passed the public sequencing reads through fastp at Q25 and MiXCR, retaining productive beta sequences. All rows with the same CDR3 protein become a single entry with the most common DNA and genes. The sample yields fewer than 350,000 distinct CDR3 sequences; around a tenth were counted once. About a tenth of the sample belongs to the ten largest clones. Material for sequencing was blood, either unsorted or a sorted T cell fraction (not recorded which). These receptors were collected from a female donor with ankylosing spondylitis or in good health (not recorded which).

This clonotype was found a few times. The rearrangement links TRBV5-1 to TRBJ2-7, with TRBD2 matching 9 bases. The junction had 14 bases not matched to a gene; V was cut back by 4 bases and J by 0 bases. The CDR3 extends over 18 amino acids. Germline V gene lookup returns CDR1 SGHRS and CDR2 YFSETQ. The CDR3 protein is CASSPLGHLSGSSYEQYF. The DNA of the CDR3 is TGCGCCAGCAGCCCCTTGGGACACCTTAGCGGGAGCTCCTACGAGCAGTACTTC. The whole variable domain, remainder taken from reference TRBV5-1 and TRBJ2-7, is KAGVTQTPRYLIKTRGQQVTLSCSPISGHRSVSWYQQTPGQGLQFLFEYFSETQRNKGNFPGRFSGRQFSNSRSEMNVSTLELGDSALYLCASSPLGHLSGSSYEQYFGPGTRLTVT.

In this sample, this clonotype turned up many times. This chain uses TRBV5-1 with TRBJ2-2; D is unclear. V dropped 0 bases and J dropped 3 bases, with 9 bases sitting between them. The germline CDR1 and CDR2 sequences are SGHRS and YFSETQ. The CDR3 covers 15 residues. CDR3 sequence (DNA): TGCGCCAGCAGCTTGGCAGTGATTGACACCGGGGAGCTGTTTTTT. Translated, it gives CASSLAVIDTGELFF.

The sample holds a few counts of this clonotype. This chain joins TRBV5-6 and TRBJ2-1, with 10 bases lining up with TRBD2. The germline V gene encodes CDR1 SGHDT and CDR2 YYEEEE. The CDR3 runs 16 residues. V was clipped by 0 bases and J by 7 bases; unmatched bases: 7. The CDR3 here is CASSLGASGRKNEQFF. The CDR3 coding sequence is TGTGCCAGCAGCTTGGGGGCTAGCGGGAGAAAAAATGAGCAGTTCTTC.

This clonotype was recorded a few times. CDR3 DNA: TGTGCCAGCAGCCAAGATCCGGTCAGGGGAACCTACGAGCAGTACTTC. Its protein product is CASSQDPVRGTYEQYF. The genes are TRBV14 and TRBJ2-7; possible D gene TRBD1, 6 bases. Trimming pared 0 bases from V and 2 bases from J, leaving 14 bases between. CDR1 is SGHDN and CDR2 is FVKESK in the germline V gene. The CDR3 is made up of 16 amino acids.

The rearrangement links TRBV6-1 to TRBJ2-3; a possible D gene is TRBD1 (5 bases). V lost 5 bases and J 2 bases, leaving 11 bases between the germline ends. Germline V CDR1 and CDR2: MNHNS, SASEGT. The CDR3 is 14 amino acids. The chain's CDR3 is CASSPDSNTDTQYF. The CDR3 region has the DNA TGTGCCAGCAGTCCCGACAGCAACACAGATACGCAGTATTTT.

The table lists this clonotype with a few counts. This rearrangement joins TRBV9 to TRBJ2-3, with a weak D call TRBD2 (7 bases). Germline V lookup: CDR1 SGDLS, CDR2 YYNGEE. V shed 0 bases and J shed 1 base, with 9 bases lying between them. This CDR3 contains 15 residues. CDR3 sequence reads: CASSVAGGRTDTQYF. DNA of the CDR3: TGTGCCAGCAGCGTAGCGGGGGGCCGCACAGATACGCAGTATTTT.

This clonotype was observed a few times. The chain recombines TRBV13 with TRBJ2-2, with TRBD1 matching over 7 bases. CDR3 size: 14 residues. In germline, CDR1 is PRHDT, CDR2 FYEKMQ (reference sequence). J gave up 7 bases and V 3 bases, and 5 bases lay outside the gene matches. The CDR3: CASSLFRGSGELFF. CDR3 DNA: TGTGCCAGCAGCTTGTTCAGGGGGAGCGGGGAGCTGTTTTTT.

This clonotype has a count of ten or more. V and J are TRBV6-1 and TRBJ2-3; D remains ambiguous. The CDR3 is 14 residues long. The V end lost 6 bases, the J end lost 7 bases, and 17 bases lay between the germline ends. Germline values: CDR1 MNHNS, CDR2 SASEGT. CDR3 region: CASSQPSTGNTQYF. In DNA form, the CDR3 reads TGTGCCAGCAGCCAGCCCTCTACCGGAAATACGCAGTATTTT.

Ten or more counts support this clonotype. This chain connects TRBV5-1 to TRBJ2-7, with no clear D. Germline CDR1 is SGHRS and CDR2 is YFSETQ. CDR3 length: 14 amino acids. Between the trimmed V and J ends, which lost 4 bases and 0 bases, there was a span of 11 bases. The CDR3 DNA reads TGCGCCAGCAGCCCGACGGCAAGCTCCTACGAGCAGTACTTC. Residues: CASSPTASSYEQYF.